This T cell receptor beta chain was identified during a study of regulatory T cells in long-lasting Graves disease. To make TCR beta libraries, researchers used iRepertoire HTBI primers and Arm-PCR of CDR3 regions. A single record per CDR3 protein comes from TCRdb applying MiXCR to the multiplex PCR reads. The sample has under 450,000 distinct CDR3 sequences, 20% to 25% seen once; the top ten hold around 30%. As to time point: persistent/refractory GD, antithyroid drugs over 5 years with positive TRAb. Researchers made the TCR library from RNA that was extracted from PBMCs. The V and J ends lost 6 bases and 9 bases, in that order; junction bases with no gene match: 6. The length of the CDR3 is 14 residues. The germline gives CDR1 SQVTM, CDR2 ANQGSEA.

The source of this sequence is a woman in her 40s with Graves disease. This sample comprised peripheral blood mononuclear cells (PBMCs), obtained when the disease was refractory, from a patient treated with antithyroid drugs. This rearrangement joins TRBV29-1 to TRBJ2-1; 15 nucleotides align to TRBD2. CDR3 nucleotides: TGCAGCGTCGCGGGACTAGCGGGAGGCGGTGAGCAGTTCTTC. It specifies CSVAGLAGGGEQFF.